These 12 T cell receptor beta chains came from one sample sequenced in a study of CD8 T cells in ankylosing spondylitis. TCRdb reanalysed the 5' RACE reads using MiXCR and keeps one entry per CDR3 protein. Among 200,000 to 300,000 distinct CDR3 sequences listed, 7.5% to 9% were seen once. Sequencing was done on a sample of blood, either unsorted or a sorted T cell fraction (not recorded which). These receptors were collected from a male donor with ankylosing spondylitis or in good health (not recorded which).

This clonotype occurred many times. V usage is TRBV29-1 and J usage is TRBJ2-3; D perhaps matches TRBD2 (6 bases). This CDR3 has 12 residues. The germline CDR1 and CDR2 sequences are SQVTM and ANQGSEA. Trimming shortened V by 4 bases and J by 4 bases, and 9 bases separated the two germline ends. The CDR3 spells CSVGGVADTQYF. The CDR3 region has the DNA TGCAGCGTTGGGGGGGTGGCAGATACGCAGTATTTT.

This clonotype occurred many times. This chain joins TRBV5-5 and TRBJ2-3, with 8 nucleotides matching TRBD1. The germline CDR1 and CDR2 sequences are SGHKS and YYEKEE (reference sequence). Losses at the gene ends were 3 bases for V and 6 bases for J; bases not matched to a gene: 6. CDR3 size: 14 residues. DNA of the CDR3: TGTGCCAGCAGCTCCGACAGGGGCTCGGATACGCAGTATTTT. Its protein product is CASSSDRGSDTQYF.

The chain combines TRBV12-5 with TRBJ1-6; possible D gene TRBD1, 5 bases. The CDR3 is made up of 15 amino acids. CDR1 LGHNT and CDR2 FRNRAP come from the germline V gene. V lost 6 bases and J lost 8, with 17 bases in between. In DNA form, the CDR3 reads TGTGCTAGTGGCCTTGGGGACCTCCGGCATTCACCCCTCCACTTT. Residues: CASGLGDLRHSPLHF.

At least ten counts were recorded for this clonotype. This rearrangement joins TRBV7-3 to TRBJ2-1, with D hard to call. The germline V gene has CDR1 SGHTA and CDR2 FQGTGA. The germline V and J ends were trimmed by 0 bases and 7 bases, with 7 bases remaining between them. This CDR3 region has 13 residues. This CDR3 reads CASSLTSANEQFF. The CDR3 coding sequence is TGTGCCAGCAGCTTAACTTCTGCAAATGAGCAGTTCTTC. The full variable domain, completed using reference TRBV7-3 and TRBJ2-1, is GAGVSQTPSNKVTEKGKYVELRCDPISGHTALYWYRQSLGQGPEFLIYFQGTGAADDSGLPNDRFFAVRPEGSVSTLKIQRTERGDSAVYLCASSLTSANEQFFGPGTRLTVL.

In its sample, this clonotype was seen many times. The V call is TRBV6-2 or TRBV6-3, the J call TRBJ1-5, with D uncertain. With 1 base removed from V and 6 bases from J, the gap between germline ends came to 16 bases. The CDR3 totals 16 residues. Germline V gives CDR1 MNHEY, CDR2 SVGEGT. The CDR3 bases are TGTGCCAGCAGTTACTACCCCCAGGACGAGGCTCAGCCCCAGCATTTT. Amino acids: CASSYYPQDEAQPQHF.

This clonotype was observed at least ten times. The chain joins TRBV29-1 to TRBJ1-2, with D tentatively TRBD1 (5 bases). CDR3 length: 12 amino acids. Germline loops: CDR1 SQVTM, CDR2 ANQGSEA. Trimming cost V 7 bases and J 6 bases, with 15 bases left between them. The DNA of the CDR3 is TGCAGCGCCGACAGATACGGCGATGGCTACACCTTC. Its protein is CSADRYGDGYTF.

This clonotype was seen repeatedly, ten times or more. V is TRBV15 and J is TRBJ1-2; TRBD1 aligns across 9 bases. This CDR3 is 15 amino acids long. Per germline, CDR1 LNHNV and CDR2 YYDKDF (reference sequence). Trimming removed 1 base from V and 4 bases from J; junction bases left unmatched: 4. CDR3 region: CATSRGDRVGYGYTF. The CDR3 region has the DNA TGTGCCACCAGCAGAGGGGACAGGGTTGGCTATGGCTACACCTTC.

This clonotype was observed at least ten times. CDR3: CASSPRVLSSYEQYF. The CDR3 DNA reads as TGTGCCAGCTCACCACGGGTTTTAAGCTCCTACGAGCAGTACTTC. The chain is built from TRBV18 and TRBJ2-7; no clear D gene. V lost 1 base to trimming and J lost 0 bases, with 10 bases between them. Per the germline V gene, CDR1 is KGHSH and CDR2 is LQKENI. This CDR3 contains 15 residues.

J is TRBJ2-1 and V is TRBV28; 8 bases match TRBD1. Germline CDR1 MDHEN, CDR2 SYDVKM. The CDR3 covers 15 residues. Trimming cost V 1 base and J 5 bases; bases outside gene matches: 4. The CDR3 sequence is CASSLSGTGNNEQFF. The CDR3, as DNA: TGTGCCAGCAGTTTATCCGGGACAGGCAACAATGAGCAGTTCTTC.

This clonotype was seen ten or more times. V is TRBV5-1 and J is TRBJ2-7; 11 positions agree with TRBD1. The trim removed 5 bases at V and 0 bases at J, leaving 7 bases unmatched. Looked up from germline, CDR1 is SGHRS and CDR2 is YFSETQ. The CDR3 has 16 residues. For the CDR3, the DNA is TGCGCCAGCAGACCCGGGACAGGGGGAATCTCCTACGAGCAGTACTTC. Translating it yields CASRPGTGGISYEQYF.

The chain links TRBV11-2 to TRBJ2-7; tentative D call: TRBD1 (6 bases). CDR3 length equals 15 residues. Germline CDR1 is SGHAT and CDR2 is FQNNGV. V was shortened by 4 bases and J by 0 bases, with 13 bases between the two germline ends. The DNA for the CDR3 is TGTGCCAGCAGCTATGAGACAGGTAGCTCCTACGAGCAGTACTTC. As protein: CASSYETGSSYEQYF.

The table lists this clonotype with many counts. V usage is TRBV5-1 and J usage is TRBJ2-3, with TRBD2 identical over 12 bases. The CDR3 loop spans 16 amino acids. The V and J ends lost 2 bases and 5 bases, in that order; junction bases with no gene match: 6. Germline V gene lookup returns CDR1 SGHRS and CDR2 YFSETQ. This chain's CDR3 is CASSFLAGGPVDTQYF. The CDR3 DNA follows: TGCGCCAGCAGCTTTCTAGCGGGGGGGCCAGTAGATACGCAGTATTTT. The full variable domain, with the rest looked up from reference TRBV5-1 and TRBJ2-3, is KAGVTQTPRYLIKTRGQQVTLSCSPISGHRSVSWYQQTPGQGLQFLFEYFSETQRNKGNFPGRFSGRQFSNSRSEMNVSTLELGDSALYLCASSFLAGGPVDTQYFGPGTRLTVL.